Included here is one T cell receptor beta chain sequence, with context. Its antigen is not known. Distinct nucleotide sequences in the sample also encode this CDR3. These data come from a study of cytomegalovirus exposure and HLA in healthy donors. The study's findings and limits: Later analysis indicated greater clonal expansion among HLA-associated TCR beta chains than among equally common other chains.

The length of the CDR3 is 15 residues. V lost 0 bases and J lost 1; bases outside the gene matches: 0. Germline CDR1 is SGHRS and CDR2 is YFSETQ. The PCR contained 60 Vbeta and 13 Jbeta primers. Using immunoSEQ multiplex PCR, the repertoire was profiled, and TCRdb retains in-frame clones only, with some absent. The sample yields more than 100,000 clones, roughly three fifths seen once. V and J are TRBV5-1 and TRBJ2-3, with TRBD2 identical over 9 bases. The sequence was collected from a man aged 18-30 years in good health and CMV-seronegative. The specimen sequenced was PBMCs. CDR3 protein: CASSLERGGTDTQYF. Written as DNA, the CDR3 is TGCGCCAGCAGCTTGGAGCGGGGGGGCACAGATACGCAGTATTTT.